This T cell receptor beta chain was profiled in a study of T-cell memory formation after mild COVID-19. Overall study: Clustering of TCRs was largely donor specific.

With respect to this clonotype: Its antigen remains unidentified.

V was trimmed by 2 bases and J by 11 bases, leaving 10 bases between them. There are 12 residues in the CDR3. Per the germline V gene, CDR1 is SGHRS and CDR2 is YFSETQ. The study, taken as a whole, reports: Pre-infection memory harbored some responding clones, suggesting cross-reactive memory joined. Among clones peaking at day 37 in the second wave, SARS-CoV-2 specificity remained unconfirmed. Clones that shrank (day 15 to 85) were balanced CD4/CD8, whereas later expanders leaned CD4+.

One entry per CDR3 protein, called by TCRdb with MiXCR from the 5' RACE reads. The data hold about 290,000 distinct CDR3 sequences, with approximately 16% observed a single time. The source material was PBMCs or a T cell subset sorted from them (not recorded which). This sequence originates from a man aged 18 to 29 who had mild COVID-19 (a few samples of this study predate the infection). Cell type and time point are not known. V and J are TRBV5-1 and TRBJ1-4; unclear D gene. The chain's CDR3 is CASSLLGGKLFF. The DNA for the CDR3 is TGCGCCAGCAGCTTACTTGGAGGGAAACTGTTTTTT.